This T cell receptor beta chain stems from a study of T cells after yellow fever vaccination (dated by TCRdb to the late 2010s). With regard to the full study: Libraries from fractions with low cell numbers were prepared with the SMART-Seq v4 Ultra Low Input RNA kit. To track T-cell clones before and after primary and booster YFV17D yellow fever vaccination, bulk TCR alpha and beta repertoires were sequenced longitudinally. Two healthy male donors, one aged 18 to 29 and one aged 30 to 40 years, made up the cohort. Blood was collected at multiple timepoints before and after primary and secondary immunization, and bulk PBMC replicates and cell subsets were isolated.

The research as a whole found: FACS-sorted repertoires could contain abundant contaminating clonotypes from the bulk population, so computational filtering was required. The secondary T-cell response was weaker than the primary response but faster, peaking on day 5 instead of day 15. A small fraction of clonotypes showed up in both the CD4 and CD8 compartments, probably as a result of convergent recombination. Most clones expanded after primary vaccination were re-detected after the booster (around 96% of CD4 and around nine tenths of CD8), suggesting broad memory maintenance. The study included only two donors, which limits how far the findings can be generalized.

TCR cDNA was made using 5'RACE template switching, a step that added a universal primer site and unique molecular identifiers. Priming of cDNA synthesis was performed from both the TCR alpha and TCR beta constant segments. Library amplification used two PCR steps, and the second PCR step added sample barcodes and sequencing adapters. Sequencing of libraries was done on Illumina HiSeq 2500 (2x100 bp) or NovaSeq (2x150 bp). In the authors' own workflow: MIGEC was used to demultiplex reads and collapse the reads into UMI consensus sequences, and MiXCR was used for V(D)J alignment. Vaccine-responding clonotypes were identified with edgeR using replicate PBMC samples, with FDR below 0.01 and a log2 fold change above 5 up to day 15 being required. Bulk clonotypes were assigned CD4 or CD8 identity according to which sequenced CD4 or CD8 repertoire held them at higher abundance. TCRdb's own reprocessing of the public reads used fastp at Q25 and MiXCR and kept productive beta chains. Under each unique CDR3 protein, matching rows form one entry showing the most common genes and DNA. The V and J calls shown here were made by TCRdb, not taken from the authors' results. The sample contains about 300,000 distinct CDR3 sequences, around 6.8% of them found a single time. About a sixth of the sample rests with the top ten.

In this sample, this clonotype turned up many times. The specificity of this receptor is unknown. Per-nucleotide qualities are absent, and no much larger clonotype sits a single base away. V lost 6 bases and J lost 7 bases; the stretch between them is 13 bases long. From the cysteine up to the phenylalanine, the CDR3 has a length of 13 residues. Only the CDR3 region is kept as DNA, spanning 39 bases read in frame from base 1. CDR1 is given as MDHEN and CDR2 as SYDVKM, both from the germline V gene. According to the study, the label for this sample's treatment or condition signals: live attenuated yellow fever vaccine strain. At each blood-draw timepoint, two biological replicates of bulk PBMCs were collected. A standard Ficoll-Paque protocol was used to isolate PBMCs from peripheral blood. TriZol was used to extract RNA from bulk PBMCs, from CD4 and CD8 fractions, and from dextramer-positive and dextramer-negative fractions.

The receptor was isolated from a man in his late teens or twenties who received the YFV17D yellow fever vaccine. The chain couples TRBV28 to TRBJ2-1, with a tentative D gene TRBD1 over 6 matching bases. This sample comprised PBMCs, obtained around 45 days after the first yellow fever vaccination. The sequenced DNA is TGTGCCAGCAGATTCACAGGGTTGAATGAGCAGTTCTTC. It is translated as CASRFTGLNEQFF.